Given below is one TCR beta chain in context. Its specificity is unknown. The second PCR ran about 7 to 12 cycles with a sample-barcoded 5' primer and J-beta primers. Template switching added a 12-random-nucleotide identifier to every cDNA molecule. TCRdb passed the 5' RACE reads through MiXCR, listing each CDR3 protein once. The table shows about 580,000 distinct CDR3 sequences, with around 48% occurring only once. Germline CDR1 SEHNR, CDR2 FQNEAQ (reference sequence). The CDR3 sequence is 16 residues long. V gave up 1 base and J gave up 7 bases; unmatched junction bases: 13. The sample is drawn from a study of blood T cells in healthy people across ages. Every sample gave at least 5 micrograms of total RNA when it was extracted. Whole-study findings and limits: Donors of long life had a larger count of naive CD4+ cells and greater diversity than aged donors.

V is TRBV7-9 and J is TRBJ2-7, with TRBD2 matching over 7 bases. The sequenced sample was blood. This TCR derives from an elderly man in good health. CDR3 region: CASSLGTGGSVNEQYF. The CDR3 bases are TGTGCCAGCAGCTTAGGTACCGGGGGGTCGGTCAATGAGCAGTACTTC.